Each of the 23 T cell receptor beta chains below was sequenced from the same sample in a study of spatial heterogeneity in lung cancer. General study points: The study found that expanded intratumoral alpha and beta TCR counts tracked tumor mutation counts.

MiXCR, applied by TCRdb to the 5' RACE reads, yields one record per CDR3 protein. This sample has some 22,000 distinct CDR3 sequences, with around 2.8% found just once. Their antigens remain unidentified. Time point here: sample taken at primary tumor resection. The material was lung tumor tissue, obtained at surgery. These receptors were obtained from a male donor with early-stage non-small cell lung cancer.

This clonotype has at least ten counts. The rearrangement uses TRBV12-3 or TRBV12-4 and TRBJ2-1; no reliable D call. CDR3 size: 13 residues. V was clipped by 2 bases and J by 7 bases, with 9 bases between them. CDR3 sequence: CASSLFGGNEQFF. As DNA, the CDR3 is TGTGCCAGCAGTTTATTTGGTGGTAATGAGCAGTTCTTC.

This clonotype was counted at least ten times. This chain connects TRBV3-1 to TRBJ2-7; D tentatively reads TRBD1 or TRBD2 (5 bases each). V lost 4 bases and J 7 bases, leaving 14 bases between the germline ends. CDR1 is LGHDT and CDR2 is YNNKEL in the germline V gene (reference sequence). This CDR3 region has 13 residues. CDR3 DNA sequence: TGTGCCAGCAGCCGGGACCCATTCTTTGAGCAGTACTTC. Translation gives CASSRDPFFEQYF.

By share, this clonotype ranks as medium-sized (0.01 to 0.1%). The genes are TRBV6-6 and TRBJ1-2, with a tentative D call TRBD1 (5 bases). In germline, CDR1 is MNHNY, CDR2 SVGAGI (reference sequence). V lost 4 bases to trimming and J lost 0 bases, with 9 bases between them. This CDR3 is 14 amino acids long. CDR3 residues: CASSWQGANYGYTF. For the CDR3, the DNA is TGTGCCAGCAGTTGGCAGGGCGCTAACTATGGCTACACCTTC.

This clonotype has at least ten counts. The chain carries TRBV3-1 and TRBJ2-7; 11 bases match TRBD2. Germline assignment: CDR1 LGHDT and CDR2 YNNKEL (reference sequence). J gave up 7 bases and V 4 bases, and 6 bases lay outside the gene matches. This CDR3 contains 14 residues. The DNA of the CDR3 is TGTGCCAGCAGCCGGACTAGCGGGCCGGGAGAGCAGTACTTC. It codes for CASSRTSGPGEQYF.

This clonotype was detected many times. The V and J genes are TRBV5-1 and TRBJ2-2, with 7 positions matching TRBD1. CDR1 and CDR2 from the germline V gene are SGHRS and YFSETQ. The CDR3 length is 17 residues. Unmatched junction bases numbered 12, after V lost 4 bases and J lost 3 bases. This CDR3 is CASSPYGAGGDTGELFF. CDR3 sequence (DNA): TGCGCCAGCAGCCCCTATGGGGCAGGGGGAGACACCGGGGAGCTGTTTTTT.

This clonotype has ten or more counts. This chain uses TRBV10-3 with TRBJ2-3, with a tentative D call TRBD1 (6 bases). The CDR3 has 13 residues. Germline-derived CDR1 and CDR2 are ENHRY and SYGVKD. V lost 10 bases to trimming and J lost 0 bases, with 11 bases between them. CDR3 loop: CATGQMSTDTQYF. The CDR3 DNA sequence: TGTGCCACCGGACAGATGAGCACAGATACGCAGTATTTT.

There are many counts of this clonotype. The J gene is TRBJ1-2, the V gene TRBV3-1; D may be TRBD1 (5 bases). The V gene's germline CDR1 is LGHDT and CDR2 YNNKEL (reference sequence). The V gene lost 4 bases and the J gene lost 0 bases, with 12 bases spanning the gap. This CDR3 has 15 amino acids. In DNA, the CDR3 is TGTGCCAGCAGCCGGGGCCGATTAGCTAACTATGGCTACACCTTC. It is translated as CASSRGRLANYGYTF.

In this sample, this clonotype turned up many times. The chain links TRBV6-6 to TRBJ2-1; 11 bases match TRBD2. CDR3 length: 15 residues. Germline V gives CDR1 MNHNY, CDR2 SVGAGI (reference sequence). Germline trimming cut 4 bases from V and 4 bases from J; bases unmatched to any gene: 3. DNA for the CDR3: TGTGCCAGCAGTTGGGGGACTAGCGGTTACAATGAGCAGTTCTTC. Protein sequence: CASSWGTSGYNEQFF.

By share, this clonotype ranks as medium-sized. The gene calls are TRBV14 and TRBJ2-1, with TRBD2 matching 13 bases. The CDR3 length is 19 residues. V shed 0 bases, J shed 8 bases, and the junction held 13 bases outside the gene matches. Germline values: CDR1 SGHDN, CDR2 FVKESK. The CDR3 DNA is TGTGCCAGCAGCCAAGAGGCCCATGGACTAGCGGGAGTAATAGATGAGCAGTTCTTC. It is translated as CASSQEAHGLAGVIDEQFF.

This clonotype was seen ten or more times. The J gene is TRBJ2-1, the V gene TRBV11-1; 9 positions match TRBD2. Per the germline V gene, CDR1 is SGHAT and CDR2 is FQDESV (reference sequence). CDR3 size: 14 residues. After removal of 7 bases from V and 9 bases from J, the junction contained 10 bases not matched to a gene. The CDR3 nucleotides are TGTGCCAGCAAAGCGGCGGGAGGGGGTAGTGAGCAGTTCTTC. This translates into CASKAAGGGSEQFF.

This clonotype was picked up many times. The genes are TRBV5-1 and TRBJ2-7, with D possibly being TRBD2 (6 bases). The V and J ends lost 0 bases and 4 bases respectively, with 8 bases between them. This CDR3 spans 13 amino acids. Germline V gives CDR1 SGHRS, CDR2 YFSETQ. CDR3 sequence reads: CASSLAGEYEQYF. In nucleotides, the CDR3 is TGCGCCAGCAGCTTGGCGGGGGAGTACGAGCAGTACTTC.

This clonotype has at least ten counts. The CDR3 is CASSLYGGLAGDLTDTQYF. In DNA form, the CDR3 reads TGCGCCAGCAGCTTGTATGGAGGACTAGCGGGAGACCTGACAGATACGCAGTATTTT. The V gene is TRBV5-1, the J gene TRBJ2-3; 13 bases fit TRBD2. The J segment lost 3 bases and the V segment lost 1 base, leaving 11 bases of the junction unmatched. This CDR3 spans 19 amino acids. Germline V lookup: CDR1 SGHRS, CDR2 YFSETQ.

There are many counts of this clonotype. The rearrangement uses TRBV4-1 and TRBJ2-6; TRBD2 matches at 10 bases. Trimming at V came to 3 bases and at J to 0 bases, leaving 8 bases not matched to a gene. CDR1 and CDR2 (germline): MGHRA, YSYEKL. The CDR3 has 19 residues. The CDR3 sequence: CASSHLGLADPSGANVLTF. CDR3 bases: TGCGCCAGCAGCCATCTCGGACTAGCGGATCCCTCTGGGGCCAACGTCCTGACTTTC.

At least ten counts were recorded for this clonotype. V and J are TRBV6-5 and TRBJ2-2; TRBD1 aligns across 7 bases. The CDR3 contains 16 residues. In germline, CDR1 is MNHEY, CDR2 SVGAGI. V lost 1 base, J lost 3 bases, and 5 bases stayed unmatched. The CDR3 loop is CASSYWGQPDTGELFF. The CDR3, as DNA: TGTGCCAGCAGTTACTGGGGACAGCCGGACACCGGGGAGCTGTTTTTT.

This clonotype was seen many times. The chain employs TRBV5-1 and TRBJ2-1; D possibly matches TRBD1 or TRBD2 (5 bases each). The V gene lost 4 bases and the J gene lost 2 bases, with 16 bases spanning the gap. There are 16 residues in the CDR3. CDR1 SGHRS and CDR2 YFSETQ come from the germline V gene. DNA of the CDR3: TGCGCCAGCAGCCCGGGGCTAAACCCAACCTACAATGAGCAGTTCTTC. This translates into CASSPGLNPTYNEQFF.

This clonotype was detected ten times or more. CDR3 in amino acids: CASSYLALGGLGETQYF. The CDR3 nucleotides are TGTGCCAGCAGTTACCTTGCCTTAGGGGGCCTTGGGGAGACCCAGTACTTC. This chain connects TRBV6-6 to TRBJ2-5, with 7 bases fitting TRBD1. J lost 5 bases, V lost 2 bases, and 14 bases had no gene match. The CDR3 consists of 17 residues. The V gene's germline CDR1 is MNHNY and CDR2 SVGAGI (reference sequence).

This clonotype was counted many times. The chain recombines TRBV15 with TRBJ1-2; D is possibly TRBD1 (5 bases). V lost 0 bases, J lost 1 base, and 9 bases lay in between. The CDR3 contains 15 residues. Germline V gene data show CDR1 as LNHNV and CDR2 as YYDKDF (reference sequence). The CDR3 is CATSREGGFNYGYTF. As DNA, the CDR3 is TGTGCCACCAGCAGAGAGGGGGGATTTAACTATGGCTACACCTTC.

The table lists this clonotype with many counts. This chain connects TRBV6-2 or TRBV6-3 to TRBJ2-5; 14 positions match TRBD2. Germline CDR1 MNHEY, CDR2 SVGEGT. J gave up 1 base and V 5 bases, and 3 bases lay outside the gene matches. The CDR3 is made up of 16 amino acids. This chain's CDR3 is CASSAGLAGGQETQYF. The CDR3 DNA reads as TGTGCCAGCAGTGCTGGACTAGCGGGGGGCCAAGAGACCCAGTACTTC.

This clonotype was detected ten times or more. The rearrangement links TRBV7-8 to TRBJ2-7; TRBD2 matches at 13 bases. CDR3 size: 20 residues. Germline CDR1 SGHVS, CDR2 FQNEAQ. The trim removed 5 bases at V and 0 bases at J, leaving 16 bases unmatched. This CDR3 is CASSPRNFGLAGAFSYEQYF. The CDR3 DNA sequence: TGTGCCAGCAGCCCTAGAAATTTCGGACTAGCGGGAGCCTTCTCCTACGAGCAGTACTTC.

This clonotype came up many times. The chain uses TRBV20-1 and TRBJ2-3; D may be TRBD1 or TRBD2 (5 bases each). The CDR3 covers 14 residues. CDR1 and CDR2 from the germline V gene are DFQATT and SNEGSKA (reference sequence). V was shortened by 6 bases and J by 2 bases, with 15 bases between the two germline ends. The CDR3 DNA is TGCAGTGCCTCTCCCGGGACCAACACAGATACGCAGTATTTT. It encodes CSASPGTNTDTQYF.

This clonotype was detected many times. The chain uses TRBV15 and TRBJ2-7, with 10 bases lining up with TRBD1. V shed 1 base, J shed 7 bases, and the junction held 7 bases outside the gene matches. From germline, CDR1 is LNHNV and CDR2 YYDKDF (reference sequence). The CDR3 contains 15 residues. CDR3 sequence (DNA): TGTGCCACCAGCAGAGGACAGGGGGCGAGGTGGGAGCAGTACTTC. Translation: CATSRGQGARWEQYF.

This clonotype was seen at least ten times. This chain connects TRBV3-1 to TRBJ2-7; the match to TRBD2 covers 10 bases. Per the germline V gene, CDR1 is LGHDT and CDR2 is YNNKEL (reference sequence). V was clipped by 4 bases and J by 2 bases; unmatched bases: 5. The CDR3 has 15 amino acids. CDR3 residues: CASSRGLAATYEQYF. CDR3 nucleotides: TGTGCCAGCAGCCGAGGACTAGCGGCGACCTACGAGCAGTACTTC.

At least ten counts were recorded for this clonotype. The chain uses TRBV15 and TRBJ2-4; 7 positions agree with TRBD1. Losses at the gene ends were 9 bases for V and 2 bases for J; bases not matched to a gene: 13. CDR1 and CDR2 from the germline V gene are LNHNV and YYDKDF (reference sequence). The CDR3 consists of 16 residues. The CDR3 reads CATEKGQSPTKNIQYF. CDR3 nucleotides: TGTGCCACAGAGAAGGGACAGAGCCCTACCAAAAACATTCAGTACTTC.